This TCR beta chain was identified during a study of blood T cell repertoires in COVID-19. Across the whole study: Samples taken during acute and convalescent COVID-19 were collected in the United States, Italy and Spain. From T cells, B-cell-depleted T cells, or PBMCs came the material, which was cDNA or gDNA.

V dropped 6 bases and J dropped 4; count of bases not matched to a gene: 6. The germline V gene has CDR1 MNHEY and CDR2 SVGAGI. This CDR3 has 13 residues. In the original workflow: How many nucleated cells were present was estimated from reference gene primer amplification. Produced via immunoSEQ multiplex PCR; TCRdb's table is partial and in-frame only. From that table come the V and J calls and clone size; the DNA was used to work out D and trimming. Of several thousand clones in the sample, roughly 90% were seen once. The rearrangement links TRBV6-5 to TRBJ2-7; 7 bases are a match to TRBD1. Material for sequencing was peripheral blood. This TCR was sampled from a human donor in a cohort sampled during active COVID-19. The CDR3 is CASSRGQFYEQYF. In DNA form, the CDR3 reads TGTGCCAGCAGCCGGGGACAGTTTTACGAGCAGTACTTC.